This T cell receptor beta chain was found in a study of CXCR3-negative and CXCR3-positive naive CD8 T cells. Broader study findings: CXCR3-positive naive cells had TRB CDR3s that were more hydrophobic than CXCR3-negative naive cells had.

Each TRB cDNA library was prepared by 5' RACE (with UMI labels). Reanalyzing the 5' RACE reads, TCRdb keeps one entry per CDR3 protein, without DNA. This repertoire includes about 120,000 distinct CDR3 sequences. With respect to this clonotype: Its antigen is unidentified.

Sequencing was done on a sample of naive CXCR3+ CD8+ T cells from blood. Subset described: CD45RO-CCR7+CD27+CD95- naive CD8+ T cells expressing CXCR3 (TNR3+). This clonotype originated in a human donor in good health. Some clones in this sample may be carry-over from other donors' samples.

The CDR3 reads CASSHPGQGAQSEAFF. The rearrangement links TRBV4-1 to TRBJ1-1; the D call of TRBD1 rests on TCRdb alone, since no DNA is present to check it. The CDR3 totals 16 residues. Germline V gene data show CDR1 as MGHRA and CDR2 as YSYEKL.